The 30 T cell receptor beta chains presented below share a single source sample, sequenced in a study of blood T cells in healthy people across ages. Alongside a J-beta primer mix, a sample-barcoded 5' primer served in a second PCR lasting 7 to 11 cycles. TCRdb recomputed calls from the 5' RACE reads with MiXCR, one row per CDR3 protein. The data contain about 800,000 distinct CDR3 sequences, 20% to 25% of them singletons. The same sample was also used in a study of T cells of mothers and their children.

Material: blood. The receptors come from a boy younger than 18 in good health.

This clonotype occurred many times. The rearrangement joins TRBV10-3 to TRBJ2-3; no definite D call. This CDR3 comprises 12 residues. The V gene lost 2 bases and the J gene lost 4 bases, with 4 bases spanning the gap. In germline, CDR1 is ENHRY, CDR2 SYGVKD. The CDR3 bases are TGTGCCATCAGTGAGAGGGCAGATACGCAGTATTTT. Its protein is CAISERADTQYF.

This clonotype was picked up a small number of times. The genes are TRBV7-2 and TRBJ2-5; D possibly corresponds to TRBD2 (6 bases). Judging by the DNA end, TRBJ2-7 fits better; the J call may be wrong. Germline CDR1 SGHTA, CDR2 FQGNSA. The CDR3 covers 15 residues. CDR3: CASSLAAGLTYEQYF. CDR3 in DNA: TGTGCCAGCAGCTTAGCGGCGGGGCTGACTTACGAGCAGTACTTC.

The sample holds a few counts of this clonotype. An end of the junction does not agree with germline; a read error may underlie this. The V gene is TRBV12-3 or TRBV12-4, the J gene TRBJ2-7; 11 bases fit TRBD2. The CDR3 has 16 amino acids. The CDR3 region is CAGSRALAGATYEQYF. The CDR3 nucleotides read TGTGCCGGCAGTCGAGCACTAGCGGGAGCTACCTACGAGCAGTACTTC.

The J gene is TRBJ1-2, the V gene TRBV12-3 or TRBV12-4; 7 nucleotides align to TRBD1. This CDR3 region has 13 residues. With 4 bases clipped from V and 8 bases from J, the junction kept 7 bases outside the gene matches. For the CDR3, the DNA is TGTGCCAGCAGTTCCGGACAGGCCGTCGGCTACACCTTC. Translation gives CASSSGQAVGYTF.

The table lists this clonotype with a count of one. This sequence joins TRBV6-5 and TRBJ2-1, with 9 bases identical to TRBD1. The CDR3 length is 15 residues. The V segment lost 9 bases and the J segment 6 bases; nucleotides outside the gene matches: 12. The germline V gene has CDR1 MNHEY and CDR2 SVGAGI. As DNA, the CDR3 is TGTGCCAGTAAGGGGCCCGGGACAGGGTCCAATGAGCAGTTCTTC. Translation: CASKGPGTGSNEQFF.

The rearrangement uses TRBV5-1 and TRBJ2-4, with D possibly called TRBD1 or TRBD2 (5 bases each). The V end lost 8 bases, the J end lost 9 bases, and 12 bases lay between the germline ends. Germline V CDR1 and CDR2: SGHRS, YFSETQ. The CDR3 has 11 residues. The CDR3 DNA reads as TGCGCCAGTACCAGGGACGGCATTCAGTACTTC. Protein: CASTRDGIQYF. Drawing the rest from reference TRBV5-1 and TRBJ2-4, the complete variable domain is KAGVTQTPRYLIKTRGQQVTLSCSPISGHRSVSWYQQTPGQGLQFLFEYFSETQRNKGNFPGRFSGRQFSNSRSEMNVSTLELGDSALYLCASTRDGIQYFGAGTRLSVL.

This clonotype showed up many times. V gene TRBV28 combines with J gene TRBJ2-5, with no clear D. Between the trimmed V and J ends, which lost 3 bases and 1 base, there was a span of 9 bases. Germline V gene lookup returns CDR1 MDHEN and CDR2 SYDVKM. The CDR3 sequence is 14 residues long. CDR3 sequence: CASSLHHLQETQYF. The CDR3 nucleotides read TGTGCCAGCAGTTTGCACCACCTCCAAGAGACCCAGTACTTC.

This clonotype was detected many times. The chain combines TRBV28 with TRBJ2-3; D is unresolved. Germline CDR1 MDHEN, CDR2 SYDVKM. V lost 1 base and J lost 4, with 6 bases in between. This CDR3 spans 13 amino acids. CDR3 bases: TGTGCCAGCAGTTTATCAGGACCAGATACGCAGTATTTT. Amino acid sequence: CASSLSGPDTQYF.

This chain links TRBV30 with TRBJ2-5; 9 bases agree with TRBD1. V was pared by 0 bases and J by 5 bases, with 7 bases of the junction left unmatched. Germline V gene data show CDR1 as GTSNPN and CDR2 as SVGIG (reference sequence). The CDR3 totals 15 residues. The CDR3 reads CAWSVGGQGRETQYF. In nucleotides, the CDR3 is TGTGCCTGGAGTGTGGGGGGACAGGGAAGGGAGACCCAGTACTTC.

This clonotype showed up just a few times. CDR3 amino acids: CASSLTQAPYSNQPQHF. In DNA form, the CDR3 reads TGTGCCAGCAGCTTAACACAGGCTCCGTATAGCAATCAGCCCCAGCATTTT. The gene calls are TRBV7-3 and TRBJ1-5; D possibly corresponds to TRBD1 (5 bases). Per germline, CDR1 SGHTA and CDR2 FQGTGA. The V end lost 0 bases, the J end lost 0 bases, and 12 bases lay between the germline ends. The CDR3 is made up of 17 amino acids.

The chain has TRBV5-1 and TRBJ2-1; 9 nucleotides match TRBD1. The CDR3 sequence is 16 residues long. Germline lookup yields CDR1 SGHRS and CDR2 YFSETQ. With 4 bases clipped from V and 4 bases from J, the junction kept 9 bases outside the gene matches. The chain's CDR3 is CASSDPWGQGYNEQFF. DNA for the CDR3: TGCGCCAGCAGCGACCCTTGGGGACAGGGATACAATGAGCAGTTCTTC. The variable domain in full, with the rest retrieved from reference TRBV5-1 and TRBJ2-1, is KAGVTQTPRYLIKTRGQQVTLSCSPISGHRSVSWYQQTPGQGLQFLFEYFSETQRNKGNFPGRFSGRQFSNSRSEMNVSTLELGDSALYLCASSDPWGQGYNEQFFGPGTRLTVL.

As regards this clonotype: Its ends do not fully match the called genes, so a read error is possible. The chain links TRBV4-3 to TRBJ2-1; D not certain. The end of the DNA aligns better with TRBJ2-5, so the J call may be wrong. Germline lookup yields CDR1 LGHNA and CDR2 YSLEER. The CDR3 contains 13 residues. CDR3 DNA: TGCGCCAGCAGCCTAGGCCATGGAGAGGCCCAGTACTTC. Translation: CASSLGHGEAQYF.

The V gene is TRBV6-5, the J gene TRBJ2-5, with 10 bases lining up with TRBD1. Germline CDR1 reads MNHEY; CDR2 reads SVGAGI. There are 16 residues in the CDR3. Losses at the gene ends were 10 bases for V and 2 bases for J; bases not matched to a gene: 13. CDR3: CATQNGDRGPQETQYF. DNA of the CDR3: TGTGCCACTCAGAACGGGGACAGGGGACCGCAAGAGACCCAGTACTTC.

There are a few counts of this clonotype. The V and J genes are TRBV5-1 and TRBJ2-5; 10 bases are a match to TRBD1. Judging by the DNA end, TRBJ2-7 fits better; the J call may be wrong. The CDR3 is made up of 16 amino acids. Germline loops: CDR1 SGHRS, CDR2 YFSETQ. The CDR3 loop is CASSRGQGPDGYEQYF. For the CDR3, the DNA is TGCGCCAGCAGCCGGGGACAGGGGCCAGACGGTTACGAGCAGTACTTC.

V usage is TRBV2 and J usage is TRBJ1-5; D is undetermined. Germline lookup yields CDR1 SNHLY and CDR2 FYNNEI. Trimming took off 3 bases at V and 0 bases at J, with 9 bases between the two ends. This CDR3 comprises 15 residues. The CDR3 region is CASSDRVSSNQPQHF. Written as DNA, the CDR3 is TGTGCCAGCAGTGACCGGGTTTCTAGCAATCAGCCCCAGCATTTT.

This clonotype was seen many times. The chain couples TRBV9 to TRBJ2-7; TRBD1 aligns across 7 bases. Trimming took 0 bases from V and 4 from J; bases not matched to a gene: 4. CDR3 length: 14 amino acids. CDR1 and CDR2 (germline): SGDLS, YYNGEE. CDR3 DNA: TGTGCCAGCAGCGTAGGAAGGGGGCCGTACGAGCAGTACTTC. Residues: CASSVGRGPYEQYF.

Ten or more counts support this clonotype. The chain links TRBV9 to TRBJ2-1; tentative D call: TRBD2 (5 bases). Trimming cost V 4 bases and J 10 bases, with 12 bases left between them. The CDR3 loop spans 12 amino acids. The germline V gene has CDR1 SGDLS and CDR2 YYNGEE. CDR3 sequence reads: CASSTRRGEQFF. The CDR3 nucleotides read TGTGCCAGCAGCACCCGAAGAGGGGAGCAGTTCTTC.

The chain is built from TRBV24-1 and TRBJ2-1, with 13 bases that match TRBD2. The CDR3 has 17 residues. V dropped 4 bases and J dropped 4; count of bases not matched to a gene: 6. Germline assignment: CDR1 KGHDR and CDR2 SFDVKD. The CDR3 loop is CATSDRLAGGLYNEQFF. CDR3 DNA: TGTGCCACCAGTGACCGACTAGCGGGGGGCCTTTACAATGAGCAGTTCTTC.

This clonotype was recorded a few times. Its ends do not fully match the called genes, so a read error is possible. The genes are TRBV20-1 and TRBJ2-7; no clear D gene. CDR1 is DFQATT, CDR2 SNEGSKA, per germline (reference sequence). The CDR3 is made up of 14 amino acids. The DNA for the CDR3 is TGCAGTGTAGATATAAGGAACTCCCCCTACGAGCGGTACTTC. Protein: CSVDIRNSPYERYF.

V is TRBV7-9 and J is TRBJ1-5, with TRBD1 matching over 7 bases. Germline lookup yields CDR1 SEHNR and CDR2 FQNEAQ (reference sequence). J lost 7 bases, V lost 1 base, and 7 bases had no gene match. The CDR3 is 15 amino acids. This CDR3 is CASSLGQGVGQPQHF. In DNA, the CDR3 is TGTGCCAGCAGCTTAGGGCAGGGGGTAGGCCAGCCCCAGCATTTT.

There are a few counts of this clonotype. The chain links TRBV6-9 to TRBJ2-7; the D gene is possibly TRBD1 (6 bases). The germline V gene encodes CDR1 MNHGY and CDR2 SVAAGI. CDR3 length equals 15 residues. The V gene lost 6 bases and the J gene lost 2 bases, with 17 bases spanning the gap. The CDR3 spells CASRSKGHIPYEQYF. CDR3 coding DNA: TGTGCCAGCAGGTCGAAGGGACACATACCCTACGAGCAGTACTTC.

V usage is TRBV7-6 and J usage is TRBJ2-1; TRBD1 aligns across 8 bases. The J segment lost 2 bases and the V segment lost 5 bases, leaving 8 bases of the junction unmatched. The germline CDR1 and CDR2 sequences are SGHVS and FNYEAQ. This CDR3 region has 16 residues. The CDR3 region has the DNA TGTGCCAGCAGCAAAACGACAGGGGAGACCTACAATGAGCAGTTCTTC. It translates to CASSKTTGETYNEQFF.

This clonotype was counted between two and nine times. An end of the junction does not agree with germline; a read error may underlie this. This chain's CDR3 is CASLGQGGSSNYDYTF. In DNA form, the CDR3 reads TGCGCCAGCCTGGGACAGGGAGGAAGTTCCAACTATGACTACACCTTC. The chain couples TRBV28 to TRBJ1-2; 9 bases align to TRBD1. The CDR3 covers 16 residues. Germline V gene lookup returns CDR1 MDHEN and CDR2 SYDVKM.

This clonotype appeared a few times. The J gene is TRBJ1-2, the V gene TRBV12-3 or TRBV12-4; TRBD1 matches 10 bases. The CDR3 runs to 17 residues. With 6 bases clipped from V and 3 bases from J, the junction kept 13 bases outside the gene matches. The CDR3 reads CASRSGTGEKVDYGYTF. The DNA for the CDR3 is TGTGCCAGCAGATCCGGGACAGGGGAAAAGGTGGACTATGGCTACACCTTC.

The rearrangement links TRBV20-1 to TRBJ1-2; a possible D gene is TRBD1 (6 bases). The CDR3 covers 13 residues. V was trimmed by 5 bases and J by 8 bases, leaving 18 bases between them. The germline V gene has CDR1 DFQATT and CDR2 SNEGSKA (reference sequence). This CDR3 is CSALVGATVGYTF. The CDR3 nucleotides read TGCAGTGCTCTGGTGGGGGCCACGGTAGGCTACACCTTC.

This clonotype was counted between two and nine times. This chain links TRBV4-3 with TRBJ2-5; D may correspond to TRBD1 or TRBD2 (5 bases each). The DNA end is a closer match to TRBJ2-7, so the J assignment may be wrong. CDR3 length equals 14 residues. Germline V lookup: CDR1 LGHNA, CDR2 YSLEER. The CDR3 bases are TGCGCCAGCAGCCAGACGGGACGTGCCCACGAGCAGTACTTC. Protein sequence: CASSQTGRAHEQYF.

This clonotype was detected a few times. The chain links TRBV23-1 to TRBJ1-4; D not certain. TRBV23-1 is noted as an ORF with a role that remains uncertain. V lost 4 bases and J 4 bases, leaving 10 bases between the germline ends. This CDR3 contains 14 residues. The CDR3 loop reads CASSLERDNEKLFF. Here the CDR3 DNA reads TGCGCCAGCAGTCTTGAACGGGATAATGAAAAACTGTTTTTT.

A word on this clonotype: One end of the junction varies from germline; a read error may be responsible. The chain recombines TRBV6-6 with TRBJ2-3, with 7 bases identical to TRBD2. The CDR3 consists of 18 residues. From germline, CDR1 is MNHNY and CDR2 SVGAGI (reference sequence). As DNA, the CDR3 is TGTGCCGGCAGTTACTCGTATGTTCGTCTAGCGGACACAGATACGCAGTATTTT. Its protein is CAGSYSYVRLADTDTQYF.

The V gene is TRBV20-1, the J gene TRBJ1-1; weak D call: TRBD1 (6 bases). This CDR3 is 14 amino acids long. Deletions cut 4 bases from V and 3 bases from J, with 15 bases between. CDR1 and CDR2 (germline): DFQATT, SNEGSKA (reference sequence). CDR3 in amino acids: CSATDRILDTEAFF. CDR3 coding DNA: TGCAGTGCTACTGACAGGATCTTGGACACTGAAGCTTTCTTT.

The gene calls are TRBV20-1 and TRBJ2-1, with 13 bases that match TRBD2. With V trimmed by 2 bases and J by 12 bases, 10 bases remained unmatched. This CDR3 region has 15 residues. CDR1 and CDR2 (germline): DFQATT, SNEGSKA (reference sequence). CDR3 loop: CSARSGTSGTIRQFF. In DNA form, the CDR3 reads TGCAGTGCTAGATCCGGGACTAGCGGGACCATAAGGCAGTTCTTC.